One and the same sample provided the 25 T cell receptor beta chains below, sequenced in a study of response to subunit inactivated influenza vaccine. One entry per CDR3 protein, called by TCRdb with MiXCR from the RT-PCR reads. Of about 520,000 distinct CDR3 sequences in the sample, approximately 24% were seen once. The source material was CD4+ T cells sorted from PBMCs, sampled more than 4 days after vaccination. These receptors came from a man aged 45 to 65 who received an inactivated influenza vaccine.

The rearrangement joins TRBV9 to TRBJ2-2; 11 positions agree with TRBD2. V trimming: 1 base; J trimming: 0 bases; junction bases outside the gene matches: 5. Germline CDR1 is SGDLS and CDR2 is YYNGEE. CDR3 size: 18 residues. CDR3 sequence: CASSVSATSGANTGELFF. DNA of the CDR3: TGTGCCAGCAGCGTATCCGCGACTAGCGGGGCGAACACCGGGGAGCTGTTTTTT.

This clonotype occurred many times. V is TRBV30 and J is TRBJ2-7; 11 nucleotides align to TRBD1. The V gene's germline CDR1 is GTSNPN and CDR2 SVGIG (reference sequence). J lost 2 bases, V lost 5 bases, and 2 bases had no gene match. The CDR3 is made up of 13 amino acids. The CDR3 loop reads CAWGGQGAYEQYF. In DNA, the CDR3 is TGTGCCTGGGGGGGACAGGGGGCCTACGAGCAGTACTTC.

V and J are TRBV12-3 or TRBV12-4 and TRBJ2-3, with 14 bases fitting TRBD2. CDR3 length: 16 residues. After removal of 5 bases from V and 6 bases from J, the junction contained 7 bases not matched to a gene. Here the CDR3 DNA reads TGTGCCAGCAGTCCCCGGACTAGCGGGAGGTCGGATACGCAGTATTTT. Amino acid sequence: CASSPRTSGRSDTQYF.

This clonotype came up a few times. This chain links TRBV7-9 with TRBJ2-3, with 7 bases aligning to TRBD2. CDR1 and CDR2 from the germline V gene are SEHNR and FQNEAQ (reference sequence). Trimming cost V 5 bases and J 2 bases; bases outside gene matches: 7. The CDR3 is 15 residues long. The CDR3, as DNA: TGTGCCAGCAGCCTAACCGGGGGGACCACAGATACGCAGTATTTT. Translation: CASSLTGGTTDTQYF.

This clonotype was seen a handful of times. The chain joins TRBV7-6 to TRBJ1-1, with D possibly being TRBD1 (5 bases). V gave up 10 bases and J gave up 8 bases, with 29 bases separating them. Germline CDR1 reads SGHVS; CDR2 reads FNYEAQ. This CDR3 is 16 amino acids long. The CDR3 region is CATGESQRDREGEAFF. CDR3 nucleotide sequence: TGTGCCACTGGCGAATCTCAACGGGACCGGGAAGGGGAAGCTTTCTTT.

V and J are TRBV5-1 and TRBJ2-1; TRBD2 aligns across 16 bases. Unmatched junction bases numbered 9, after V lost 4 bases and J lost 8 bases. The CDR3 is 17 amino acids. Germline loops: CDR1 SGHRS, CDR2 YFSETQ. The CDR3 DNA sequence: TGCGCCAGCAGCAAGGGACTAGCGGGGGGGTCGGGCGATGAGCAGTTCTTC. Its translation: CASSKGLAGGSGDEQFF.

V gene TRBV7-2 combines with J gene TRBJ2-1, with 11 bases lining up with TRBD2. Germline CDR1 SGHTA, CDR2 FQGNSA. The CDR3 is made up of 14 amino acids. V lost 7 bases, J lost 9 bases, and 8 bases stayed unmatched. Here the CDR3 reads CASTVLAGGREQFF. The CDR3 nucleotides read TGTGCCAGCACCGTTTTAGCGGGGGGGCGTGAGCAGTTCTTC.

The chain has TRBV24-1 and TRBJ2-1; weak D call: TRBD1 (7 bases). CDR1 and CDR2 from the germline V gene are KGHDR and SFDVKD. The CDR3 covers 14 residues. Trimming took 6 bases from V and 6 from J, leaving 14 bases between them. In DNA, the CDR3 is TGTGCCACCAGTAACTCAGGGGGGTTCAATGAGCAGTTCTTC. Translating gives CATSNSGGFNEQFF.

This chain uses TRBV20-1 with TRBJ2-7; 12 positions match TRBD2. The CDR3 contains 16 residues. J lost 6 bases, V lost 1 base, and 10 bases had no gene match. CDR1 DFQATT and CDR2 SNEGSKA come from the germline V gene (reference sequence). The CDR3 DNA is TGCAGTGCTAGAGTCGCTAGCGGGAGGGCCAACGGCGAGCAGTACTTC. Protein: CSARVASGRANGEQYF.

V gene TRBV10-3 combines with J gene TRBJ2-6, with 7 bases that match TRBD1. The trim removed 9 bases at V and 0 bases at J, leaving 17 bases unmatched. This CDR3 spans 19 amino acids. CDR1 ENHRY and CDR2 SYGVKD come from the germline V gene. The chain's CDR3 is CAILETGVPYHSGANVLTF. CDR3 in DNA: TGTGCCATTCTAGAAACAGGGGTGCCTTACCACTCTGGGGCCAACGTCCTGACTTTC.

The rearrangement uses TRBV7-9 and TRBJ1-1; the D is unclear. V gave up 4 bases and J gave up 4 bases, with 19 bases separating them. CDR1 is SEHNR and CDR2 is FQNEAQ in the germline V gene (reference sequence). There are 16 residues in the CDR3. The CDR3 protein is CASSSLPGAAATEAFF. The CDR3 region has the DNA TGTGCCAGCAGCTCCCTCCCGGGAGCCGCGGCCACTGAAGCTTTCTTT.

V is TRBV12-3 or TRBV12-4 and J is TRBJ1-4; no clear D gene. V lost 3 bases, J lost 2 bases, and 7 bases lay in between. CDR3 length: 14 amino acids. The CDR3 sequence is CASSFLGTNEKLFF. In DNA form, the CDR3 reads TGTGCCAGCAGTTTTTTGGGCACTAATGAAAAACTGTTTTTT.

Only one count was recorded for this clonotype. An end of the junction does not agree with germline; a read error may underlie this. V usage is TRBV5-1 and J usage is TRBJ2-5; perhaps D is TRBD1 or TRBD2 (5 bases each). Germline-derived CDR1 and CDR2 are SGHRS and YFSETQ. CDR3 size: 15 residues. The CDR3 bases are TGCGACAGCAGTAGCTCGTCACAGGACTTCGAGACCCAGTACTTC. Translated: CDSSSSSQDFETQYF.

The chain uses TRBV10-2 and TRBJ1-1; a possible D gene is TRBD1 (5 bases). The CDR3 sequence is 12 residues long. V lost 6 bases and J 7 bases, leaving 12 bases between the germline ends. Germline V CDR1 and CDR2: WSHSY, SAAADI. This CDR3 reads CASSGHLFEAFF. The CDR3 DNA is TGCGCCAGCAGCGGACACTTGTTTGAAGCTTTCTTT.

This sequence joins TRBV11-2 and TRBJ1-2; 8 bases map to TRBD1. Per the germline V gene, CDR1 is SGHAT and CDR2 is FQNNGV. This CDR3 has 15 residues. The junction had 9 bases not matched to a gene; V was cut back by 5 bases and J by 4 bases. The CDR3 sequence is CASSPGQAITYGYTF. CDR3 nucleotide sequence: TGTGCCAGCAGCCCGGGACAGGCGATAACCTATGGCTACACCTTC.

This clonotype came up a few times. CDR3 sequence reads: CASSLWAEETQYF. CDR3 DNA sequence: TGTGCCAGCAGTTTATGGGCTGAAGAGACCCAGTACTTC. The gene calls are TRBV12-3 or TRBV12-4 and TRBJ2-5; D not resolved. Trimming cost V 2 bases and J 3 bases, with 7 bases left between them. The CDR3 consists of 13 residues.

This clonotype was seen repeatedly, ten times or more. The chain uses TRBV11-2 and TRBJ2-7; D is uncertain. The germline CDR1 and CDR2 sequences are SGHAT and FQNNGV. The length of the CDR3 is 15 residues. The ends were cut back, 6 bases at V and 0 bases at J, with 15 bases in the middle. The CDR3 DNA reads as TGTGCCAGCAGGGGGTCAAGGAGACGCTCCTACGAGCAGTACTTC. Protein sequence: CASRGSRRRSYEQYF.

This clonotype showed up many times. The chain employs TRBV7-3 and TRBJ1-6, with TRBD1 as a possible D gene (5 bases). Germline V gives CDR1 SGHTA, CDR2 FQGTGA. The ends were cut back, 4 bases at V and 2 bases at J, with 6 bases in the middle. The CDR3 is 14 residues long. The CDR3 is CASSWGAYNSPLHF. CDR3 bases: TGTGCCAGCAGCTGGGGCGCCTATAATTCACCCCTCCACTTT.

The chain is built from TRBV5-1 and TRBJ2-7; 7 bases match TRBD2. CDR3 size: 15 residues. The ends lost 5 bases at V and 2 bases at J; junction bases unmatched: 10. Germline V lookup: CDR1 SGHRS, CDR2 YFSETQ. The CDR3 DNA follows: TGCGCCAGCAGGTACACAGATCTAGCGGCCTACGAGCAGTACTTC. This encodes CASRYTDLAAYEQYF.

The table lists this clonotype with a few counts. The chain combines TRBV10-3 with TRBJ1-6; D is unresolved. CDR3 length equals 15 residues. V lost 0 bases and J 12 bases, leaving 15 bases between the germline ends. Germline CDR1 is ENHRY and CDR2 is SYGVKD. Written as DNA, the CDR3 is TGTGCCATCAGTGAGTCGGGAGAACTCGGGAAACCCCTCCACTTT. Its translation is CAISESGELGKPLHF.

The chain joins TRBV4-3 to TRBJ2-3; 9 nucleotides align to TRBD2. Germline V gene sequence: CDR1 LGHNA, CDR2 YSLEER. The CDR3 is 17 residues long. The junction had 7 bases not matched to a gene; V was cut back by 1 base and J by 2 bases. CDR3 bases: TGCGCCAGCAGCCAAGTATTCGGACTAGCGAACACAGATACGCAGTATTTT. As protein: CASSQVFGLANTDTQYF.

The J gene is TRBJ2-2, the V gene TRBV7-6; maybe TRBD2 (6 bases). The CDR3 runs to 15 residues. The V gene lost 2 bases and the J gene lost 5 bases, with 12 bases spanning the gap. Germline V gene lookup returns CDR1 SGHVS and CDR2 FNYEAQ. In DNA form, the CDR3 reads TGTGCCAGCAGCTTACGAAACCGGGGGACCGGGGAGCTGTTTTTT. Translating it yields CASSLRNRGTGELFF.

This clonotype appeared a few times. The chain joins TRBV7-9 to TRBJ1-1; D uncertain. Germline CDR1 is SEHNR and CDR2 is FQNEAQ (reference sequence). The CDR3 totals 16 residues. V gave up 5 bases and J gave up 4 bases, with 20 bases separating them. CDR3 bases: TGTGCCAGCAGCCCCCGGGTCGGGTGGGGTCGCACTGAAGCTTTCTTT. Its translation: CASSPRVGWGRTEAFF. Looking up the rest from reference TRBV7-9 and TRBJ1-1 gives the full variable domain: DTGVSQNPRHKITKRGQNVTFRCDPISEHNRLYWYRQTLGQGPEFLTYFQNEAQLEKSRLLSDRFSAERPKGSFSTLEIQRTEQGDSAMYLCASSPRVGWGRTEAFFGQGTRLTVV.

The J gene is TRBJ2-1, the V gene TRBV18; 7 bases fit TRBD1. CDR1 and CDR2 from the germline V gene are KGHSH and LQKENI. With 0 bases clipped from V and 9 bases from J, the junction kept 11 bases outside the gene matches. The CDR3 is made up of 16 amino acids. The CDR3 bases are TGTGCCAGCTCACCACCTATGCAGGGGGAGAACGGTGAGCAGTTCTTC. Amino acids: CASSPPMQGENGEQFF.

This clonotype came up many times. The chain has TRBV12-3 or TRBV12-4 and TRBJ2-3, with 7 bases identical to TRBD2. J gave up 5 bases and V 3 bases, and 5 bases lay outside the gene matches. CDR3 length equals 14 residues. The chain's CDR3 is CASSLSSGLDTQYF. As DNA, the CDR3 is TGTGCCAGCAGTTTGTCTAGCGGTCTAGATACGCAGTATTTT.